This TCR beta chain was found in a study of blood T cell repertoires in COVID-19. Study-level information: There were acute and convalescent COVID-19 samples, and they came from the United States, Italy and Spain. T cells, B-cell-depleted T cells, or PBMCs supplied cDNA or gDNA.

This CDR3 has 12 amino acids. With V trimmed by 7 bases and J by 8 bases, 5 bases remained unmatched. The germline CDR1 and CDR2 sequences are SQVTM and ANQGSEA. As originally analysed: Quantification of nucleated cells was approximated via reference gene primer amplification. Sequencing was performed with immunoSEQ multiplex PCR; in TCRdb, only in-frame clones are kept and a portion is missing. That table gives V, J and clone size, and the DNA gave D and trimming. The profile shows hundreds of thousands of clones, 87% of them singletons. Sample: peripheral blood. This TCR was sampled from a woman aged 40 to 49 who had recovered from COVID-19. The rearrangement links TRBV29-1 to TRBJ1-2, with TRBD1 matching over 12 bases. The CDR3 here is CSAVGTGGGYTF. CDR3 DNA sequence: TGCAGCGCAGTAGGGACAGGGGGCGGCTACACCTTC. Supplemented by reference TRBV29-1 and TRBJ1-2, the full variable domain reads SAVISQKPSRDICQRGTSLTIQCQVDSQVTMMFWYRQQPGQSLTLIATANQGSEATYESGFVIDKFPISRPNLTFSTLTVSNMSPEDSSIYLCSAVGTGGGYTFGSGTRLTVV.